The 31 T cell receptor beta chains given below trace back to one sample, sequenced in a study of blood T cells in healthy people across ages. Then a second PCR, running about 7 to 11 cycles, was carried out with a sample-barcoded 5' primer and a J-beta primer mix. TCRdb reprocessed the 5' RACE reads with MiXCR, giving one entry per CDR3 protein. The table includes 650,000 to 800,000 distinct CDR3 sequences, around 45% detected once. Source material: blood. The receptor set was obtained from a man aged 60 to 69 in good health.

The chain carries TRBV4-2 and TRBJ2-3; the D gene could be TRBD1 or TRBD2 (5 bases each). The CDR3 spans 17 residues. Germline loops: CDR1 LGHNA, CDR2 YNFKEQ. Trimming cost V 0 bases and J 14 bases, with 27 bases left between them. DNA for the CDR3: TGTGCCAGCAGCCAAGAGGAAGTCGGGACGCCCAGCCAACTCCTGTATTTT. Amino acid sequence: CASSQEEVGTPSQLLYF.

As to this clonotype: This may be a read error, as it is one base from a much larger clone. In DNA form, the CDR3 reads TGCGCCAGCAGCGTTCAAGGGGAGGTGGATAATTCACCCCTCCACTTT. Amino acids: CASSVQGEVDNSPLHF. The gene calls are TRBV5-1 and TRBJ1-6; a weak D match, TRBD1 (5 bases). V lost 4 bases and J 5 bases, leaving 16 bases between the germline ends. Germline V gene data show CDR1 as SGHRS and CDR2 as YFSETQ. The CDR3 spans 16 residues.

This clonotype was observed a few times. The rearrangement uses TRBV12-3 or TRBV12-4 and TRBJ1-2, with D perhaps TRBD1 (5 bases). V lost 2 bases, J lost 6 bases, and 10 bases lay in between. CDR3 length: 13 residues. The CDR3 protein is CASSLSREDGYTF. In nucleotides, the CDR3 is TGTGCCAGCAGTTTATCCAGGGAGGATGGCTACACCTTC.

This clonotype was seen a handful of times. The chain has TRBV29-1 and TRBJ2-5; D is ambiguous. Trimming removed 8 bases at V and 1 base at J, with 17 bases between. The CDR3 runs to 14 residues. Looked up from germline, CDR1 is SQVTM and CDR2 is ANQGSEA. CDR3 sequence reads: CSPRRLLIQETQYF. CDR3 coding DNA: TGCAGCCCTCGTCGGTTACTAATCCAAGAGACCCAGTACTTC. Complete variable domain (other parts from reference TRBV29-1 and TRBJ2-5): SAVISQKPSRDICQRGTSLTIQCQVDSQVTMMFWYRQQPGQSLTLIATANQGSEATYESGFVIDKFPISRPNLTFSTLTVSNMSPEDSSIYLCSPRRLLIQETQYFGPGTRLLVL.

There are a few counts of this clonotype. The chain has TRBV6-2 or TRBV6-3 and TRBJ1-2, with D unresolved. The V and J ends lost 3 bases and 8 bases respectively, with 10 bases between them. The CDR3 sequence is 12 residues long. Per the germline V gene, CDR1 is MNHEY and CDR2 is SVGEGT. CDR3: CASSYGDRGYTF. The DNA of the CDR3 is TGTGCCAGCAGTTATGGGGATCGAGGCTACACCTTC.

This clonotype was found a few times. The rearrangement uses TRBV5-5 and TRBJ2-4; 10 bases fit TRBD1. The J call may be mistaken, given a closer DNA end match to TRBJ2-7. The CDR3 consists of 15 residues. Germline-derived CDR1 and CDR2 are SGHKS and YYEKEE (reference sequence). CDR3 region: CASSADRGIPYEQYF. CDR3 nucleotides: TGTGCCAGCAGCGCGGACAGGGGGATTCCCTACGAGCAGTACTTC.

This clonotype was seen more than once but under ten times. The V gene is TRBV11-1, the J gene TRBJ2-7; 7 nucleotides match TRBD1. The V gene end was trimmed by 1 base and the J gene end by 4 bases; junction bases not matched to a gene: 7. This CDR3 spans 15 amino acids. CDR1 is SGHAT, CDR2 FQDESV, per germline (reference sequence). CDR3: CASSLEDREVYEQYF. Here the CDR3 DNA reads TGTGCCAGCAGCTTAGAAGACAGGGAAGTGTACGAGCAGTACTTC.

This sequence joins TRBV18 and TRBJ2-5, with D possibly matching TRBD1 (6 bases). The DNA end favors TRBJ2-7, so the J call may be wrong. Germline CDR1 and CDR2: KGHSH and LQKENI. This CDR3 is 14 amino acids long. DNA of the CDR3: TGTGCCAGCTCACCAGTGGACAGATTCTACGAGCAGTACTTC. The encoded protein is CASSPVDRFYEQYF.

The chain couples TRBV28 to TRBJ2-4, with 8 bases aligning to TRBD1. The trim removed 2 bases at V and 14 bases at J, leaving 5 bases unmatched. This CDR3 has 12 amino acids. Germline CDR1 reads MDHEN; CDR2 reads SYDVKM. CDR3 loop: CASSLTGQGKYF. CDR3 nucleotides: TGTGCCAGCAGTTTAACCGGACAGGGCAAGTACTTC.

This clonotype came up many times. This chain links TRBV10-3 with TRBJ1-5; D remains unclear. The CDR3 covers 11 residues. CDR1 and CDR2 from the germline V gene are ENHRY and SYGVKD. V dropped 3 bases and J dropped 14 bases, with 11 bases sitting between them. The CDR3 nucleotides read TGTGCCATCAGTGACGGTAGTGATAAGCATTTT. Its protein product is CAISDGSDKHF.

The chain uses TRBV12-3 or TRBV12-4 and TRBJ1-4; D gene unclear. Trimming took off 6 bases at V and 4 bases at J, with 9 bases between the two ends. This CDR3 spans 13 amino acids. The chain's CDR3 is CASRRGLNEKLFF. DNA for the CDR3: TGTGCCAGCAGGCGTGGGCTTAATGAAAAACTGTTTTTT.

Here the CDR3 reads CSAQGLAGVSYEQYF. DNA of the CDR3: TGCAGTGCACAGGGTTTAGCGGGAGTCTCCTACGAGCAGTACTTC. The chain joins TRBV20-1 to TRBJ2-7, with 9 positions matching TRBD2. The ends lost 6 bases at V and 0 bases at J; junction bases unmatched: 9. The CDR3 contains 15 residues. Germline V gene sequence: CDR1 DFQATT, CDR2 SNEGSKA (reference sequence).

The chain combines TRBV6-5 with TRBJ2-3; D unclear. Germline CDR1 is MNHEY and CDR2 is SVGAGI. CDR3 size: 13 residues. V lost 7 bases, J lost 2 bases, and 10 bases lay in between. CDR3 bases: TGTGCCAGCACAAGTAGAAACACAGATACGCAGTATTTT. Translated, it gives CASTSRNTDTQYF.

This chain connects TRBV3-1 to TRBJ2-5; D is unresolved. The CDR3 consists of 14 residues. Trimming left V 0 bases short and J 4 bases short, with 9 bases between. The germline CDR1 and CDR2 sequences are LGHDT and YNNKEL (reference sequence). CDR3 sequence (DNA): TGTGCCAGCAGCCAAGATAATGGCGGAGAGACCCAGTACTTC. This gives the protein CASSQDNGGETQYF.

This clonotype was detected many times. This rearrangement joins TRBV12-3 or TRBV12-4 to TRBJ2-5; 7 nucleotides match TRBD2. J was trimmed by 0 bases and V by 8 bases; bases with no gene match: 3. CDR3 length equals 13 residues. DNA for the CDR3: TGTGCCAGCGGGGGAGGGTACCAAGAGACCCAGTACTTC. Translation gives CASGGGYQETQYF.

The CDR3, as DNA: TGTGCCAGCAGCCCCCATCGGGGGGCTCAGCCCCAGCATTTT. The encoded protein is CASSPHRGAQPQHF. The chain joins TRBV7-2 to TRBJ1-5; a weak D match, TRBD1 (6 bases). The CDR3 has 14 residues. In germline, CDR1 is SGHTA, CDR2 FQGNSA. V was cut by 5 bases and J by 6 bases, with 14 bases left in between.

The chain couples TRBV6-5 to TRBJ1-2, with D possibly being TRBD1 (6 bases). The CDR3 is 13 amino acids. Between the trimmed V and J ends, which lost 5 bases and 6 bases, there was a span of 13 bases. Germline-derived CDR1 and CDR2 are MNHEY and SVGAGI. DNA for the CDR3: TGTGCCAGCAGTAGACACAGGGTCGATGGCTACACCTTC. Translated: CASSRHRVDGYTF.

This clonotype was recorded at least ten times. The gene calls are TRBV20-1 and TRBJ2-5, with 7 bases that match TRBD1. V trimming: 1 base; J trimming: 7 bases; junction bases outside the gene matches: 12. The CDR3 covers 15 residues. Germline values: CDR1 DFQATT, CDR2 SNEGSKA (reference sequence). CDR3 DNA: TGCAGTGCTAGAGGGCGACAGGGCCGCGGAGGGACCCAGTACTTC. Protein sequence: CSARGRQGRGGTQYF.

This chain links TRBV4-3 with TRBJ2-7; 8 bases map to TRBD1. The V segment lost 2 bases and the J segment 7 bases; nucleotides outside the gene matches: 16. CDR1 and CDR2 from the germline V gene are LGHNA and YSLEER. This CDR3 is 17 amino acids long. The CDR3 nucleotides read TGCGCCAGCAGCCAATTCCCCGTAAGGACAGGGTCGGGTGAGCAGTACTTC. The encoded protein is CASSQFPVRTGSGEQYF.

The chain carries TRBV7-8 and TRBJ2-7, with TRBD2 identical over 11 bases. Germline V gene data show CDR1 as SGHVS and CDR2 as FQNEAQ. The CDR3 is 16 amino acids. V gave up 7 bases and J gave up 0 bases; unmatched junction bases: 8. CDR3 nucleotides: TGTGCCAGCACCCCACTAGCGGGGGCTAGCTCCTACGAGCAGTACTTC. Translating it yields CASTPLAGASSYEQYF.

This clonotype was seen only a few times. The V call is TRBV20-1, the J call TRBJ1-2, with TRBD1 identical over 8 bases. The germline V gene encodes CDR1 DFQATT and CDR2 SNEGSKA (reference sequence). V lost 4 bases to trimming and J lost 0 bases; unmatched junction nucleotides: 13. The CDR3 extends over 17 amino acids. The CDR3 loop reads CSATVGTGHLTNYGYTF. The CDR3 DNA reads as TGCAGTGCTACCGTCGGGACAGGCCATCTTACTAACTATGGCTACACCTTC.

The V and J genes are TRBV9 and TRBJ2-2, with D tentatively TRBD1 or TRBD2 (5 bases each). This CDR3 is 16 amino acids long. Per germline, CDR1 SGDLS and CDR2 YYNGEE. V lost 3 bases and J lost 5, with 17 bases in between. This CDR3 is CASSDSLSGRTGELFF. The CDR3 DNA sequence: TGTGCCAGCAGCGATTCTCTCTCAGGGAGAACCGGGGAGCTGTTTTTT.

The sample holds a few counts of this clonotype. The chain employs TRBV2 and TRBJ2-7; D gene ambiguous. This CDR3 has 12 amino acids. Trimming cost V 7 bases and J 0 bases, with 7 bases left between them. Germline CDR1 SNHLY, CDR2 FYNNEI. CDR3 protein: CASKLNSYEQYF. The CDR3 region has the DNA TGTGCCAGCAAGCTTAACTCCTACGAGCAGTACTTC.

This clonotype was picked up many times. V usage is TRBV12-3 or TRBV12-4 and J usage is TRBJ2-7, with TRBD1 as a possible D gene (5 bases). The length of the CDR3 is 11 residues. Trimming shortened V by 6 bases and J by 6 bases, and 9 bases separated the two germline ends. The CDR3 loop reads CASRRTGEQYF. In DNA, the CDR3 is TGTGCCAGCAGAAGAACAGGCGAGCAGTACTTC.

This clonotype came up many times. This sequence joins TRBV6-6 and TRBJ2-7; 9 bases are a match to TRBD2. V shed 6 bases and J 4 bases; nucleotides not matched to a gene: 7. The CDR3 is 14 residues long. Germline-derived CDR1 and CDR2 are MNHNY and SVGAGI (reference sequence). DNA of the CDR3: TGTGCCAGCAGCCAAGGGCGGGGGGGATACGAGCAGTACTTC. Translating gives CASSQGRGGYEQYF.

The chain employs TRBV6-5 and TRBJ1-2; D is undetermined. There are 13 residues in the CDR3. Germline assignment: CDR1 MNHEY and CDR2 SVGAGI. With 2 bases removed from V and 7 bases from J, the gap between germline ends came to 11 bases. The DNA for the CDR3 is TGTGCCAGCAGTTACGAGCTCTTTGCTGGCTACACCTTC. Protein sequence: CASSYELFAGYTF.

This clonotype was recorded at least ten times. The chain links TRBV3-1 to TRBJ1-5; 8 bases are shared with TRBD1. This CDR3 is built from 16 residues. V was clipped by 4 bases and J by 6 bases; unmatched bases: 11. CDR1 and CDR2 from the germline V gene are LGHDT and YNNKEL (reference sequence). DNA for the CDR3: TGTGCCAGCAGCCCATCGACAGGGGAGGTGGTTCAGCCCCAGCATTTT. It codes for CASSPSTGEVVQPQHF.

The J gene is TRBJ2-1, the V gene TRBV7-2; 9 bases are a match to TRBD2. This CDR3 is 14 amino acids long. Germline loops: CDR1 SGHTA, CDR2 FQGNSA. V was clipped by 8 bases and J by 7 bases; unmatched bases: 9. CDR3 sequence (DNA): TGTGCCAGCCGAGCGGGGGGTTCGGTAAATGAGCAGTTCTTC. Its translation is CASRAGGSVNEQFF.

This clonotype occurred many times. The chain combines TRBV6-5 with TRBJ2-5; D not resolved. This CDR3 contains 13 residues. Per germline, CDR1 MNHEY and CDR2 SVGAGI. V lost 6 bases, J lost 4 bases, and 12 bases lay in between. CDR3 sequence reads: CASSPSGRETQYF. CDR3 bases: TGTGCCAGCAGCCCGAGTGGCAGAGAGACCCAGTACTTC.

The table lists this clonotype with a few counts. V and J are TRBV28 and TRBJ2-7, with 7 bases fitting TRBD1. Germline loops: CDR1 MDHEN, CDR2 SYDVKM. V shed 6 bases, J shed 2 bases, and the junction held 7 bases outside the gene matches. The CDR3 totals 14 residues. In nucleotides, the CDR3 is TGTGCCAGCAGGCCGACAGGGTCGGCCTACGAGCAGTACTTC. This translates into CASRPTGSAYEQYF. The whole variable domain, remainder taken from reference TRBV28 and TRBJ2-7, is DVKVTQSSRYLVKRTGEKVFLECVQDMDHENMFWYRQDPGLGLRLIYFSYDVKMKEKGDIPEGYSVSREKKERFSLILESASTNQTSMYLCASRPTGSAYEQYFGPGTRLTVT.

This clonotype has at least ten counts. The chain has TRBV27 and TRBJ1-6; 7 bases are shared with TRBD1. CDR3 length: 15 amino acids. Germline loops: CDR1 MNHEY, CDR2 SMNVEV (reference sequence). Trimming at V came to 2 bases and at J to 10 bases, leaving 8 bases not matched to a gene. CDR3 DNA sequence: TGTGCCAGCAGTTTAGATGACAGGGCCAGGTCACCCCTCCACTTT. Amino acids: CASSLDDRARSPLHF.